The clone carrying this T cell receptor (beta chain) was picked up a small number of times. A single record per CDR3 protein comes from TCRdb applying MiXCR to the RT-PCR reads. Altogether approximately 720,000 distinct CDR3 sequences are present, approximately 14% being singletons, with the ten largest covering 3.6%. Germline V gene lookup returns CDR1 SNHLY and CDR2 FYNNEI. This CDR3 spans 14 amino acids. The ends lost 4 bases at V and 3 bases at J; junction bases unmatched: 3. The chain links TRBV2 to TRBJ1-5; 7 bases are a match to TRBD1. The sequence was obtained from a female donor in good health, serving as a healthy control. The sequencing sample was made of memory CD4+ T cells from blood. This chain's CDR3 is CASSGGQINQPQHF. In DNA form, the CDR3 reads TGTGCCAGCAGTGGGGGACAGATCAATCAGCCCCAGCATTTT.